This T cell receptor beta chain was sequenced during a study of blood T cells in healthy people across ages. Whole-study findings and limits: TCR beta diversity, measured per million T cells, fell in a roughly linear way with age. TCR beta diversity correlated strongly with naive T cell percentage.

The second PCR ran roughly 6 to 11 cycles with a sample-barcoded 5' primer and J-beta primers. TCRdb re-derived calls from the 5' RACE reads in MiXCR, one entry per CDR3 protein. The table has roughly 680,000 distinct CDR3 sequences, roughly half seen once. The V end was cut by 0 bases, the J end by 2 bases, with 20 bases between. The CDR3 length is 18 residues. Germline CDR1 and CDR2: MGHDK and SYGVNS. Remarks on this clonotype: Its antigen is not known.

The sequence was obtained from a woman aged 80 or over in good health. The chain joins TRBV25-1 to TRBJ2-7; D perhaps matches TRBD1 (6 bases). Sequenced sample: blood. CDR3: CASSEYGGGGRYAYEQYF. The DNA for the CDR3 is TGTGCCAGCAGTGAATATGGGGGTGGGGGCAGATACGCCTACGAGCAGTACTTC.